This TCR beta chain was captured in a study of T cell changes during pregnancy in multiple sclerosis. This clone is a singleton in its sample. V was clipped by 1 base and J by 6 bases; unmatched bases: 6. CDR3 length equals 16 residues. Germline V CDR1 and CDR2: SGHVS, FNYEAQ. TCRdb's table, derived via immunoSEQ multiplex PCR, lists solely in-frame clones and lacks some. In the table there are just under 95,000 clones, over 80% of which are singletons. This sequence joins TRBV7-6 and TRBJ2-1, with 10 bases lining up with TRBD1. The sequences come from peripheral blood, collected in the first trimester of pregnancy. The source of this sequence is a female donor with multiple sclerosis, enrolled in a pregnancy study. CDR3 protein: CASSLGGGTGVNEQFF. The CDR3 bases are TGTGCCAGCAGCTTAGGGGGGGGGACAGGGGTCAATGAGCAGTTCTTC.